This T cell receptor (beta chain) emerged from a study of molecular identifiers for immune sequencing clone quantification. Remarks on this clonotype: Its antigen is not known. A much larger clone lies a single base off, so this may be a read error. Because it lacks the conserved phenylalanine or tryptophan at the end, this CDR3 is likely a read error.

The CDR3 has 13 amino acids. V was cut by 5 bases and J by 7 bases, with 15 bases left in between. From germline, CDR1 is SQVTM and CDR2 ANQGSEA. Sorting isolated naive CD8 T cells as CD8+CD4-CCR7+CD45RA+ events. Previously reported methods and listed TCR primers produced the bulk TCR libraries. TCRdb fed the PCR reads into MiXCR, producing one record per CDR3 protein. The sample carries 65,000 or so distinct CDR3 sequences, approximately 18% recorded once. Study-wide results and caveats: Because of identical TCR molecules sharing a barcode, sizes of highly expanded clones could be underestimated. Effector cells had over 99% of their molecules in clones above 20 RNA copies, while naive cells had under 1%.

The chain joins TRBV29-1 to TRBJ2-1, with D possibly being TRBD1 (8 bases). Sequenced: naive CD8+ T cells from blood, with Jurkat cell RNA spiked in. Regarding subset: FACS-sorted CD8+CD4-CCR7+CD45RA+ naive T cells. The TCR originated in a human donor in good health. Some libraries in this study had Jurkat cell RNA spiked in. The CDR3 reads CSVITGGGNEQFS. CDR3 nucleotides: TGCAGCGTTATAACAGGGGGAGGGAATGAGCAGTTCTCC.